The table lists the clone carrying this T cell receptor (beta chain) with a few counts. What it binds is unknown. The data stem from a study of T cells in localized non-small cell lung cancer. This CDR3 region has 12 residues. Clones were read by immunoSEQ multiplex PCR, and TCRdb kept only the in-frame ones, dropping some. The sample lists approximately 1,500 clones, around a fifth occurring once. Study results and caveats: Compared with tumor, uninvolved adjacent lung displayed greater T cell clonality, ranking highest overall. Median detection of top 100 tumor clones in adjacent lung was around 57 clones. Prolonged overall survival went with higher T cell density in the blood.

The input for sequencing was lung tumor tissue, taken before any cancer treatment. The sequence was collected from a male donor aged 60 or over with stage I lung adenocarcinoma. This rearrangement joins TRBV1 to TRBJ1-4. TRBV1 is classified as a pseudogene. The CDR3 nucleotides read TGCGCCAGCAGCCAAGTGGGGGAAAAACTGTTTTTT. It codes for CASSQVGEKLFF.